The source of this TCR beta chain is a study of blood T cell repertoires in COVID-19. Germline V gives CDR1 MNHEY, CDR2 SVGAGI. This CDR3 spans 12 amino acids. Trimming left V 8 bases short and J 8 bases short, with 14 bases between. Here immunoSEQ multiplex PCR was the method, and the copy in TCRdb shows in-frame clones only, minus some. The sample has 190,000 or so clones; 86% are singletons. Sample: peripheral blood. This receptor was identified in a woman aged 65 to 85 with acute or convalescent COVID-19. This rearrangement joins TRBV6-5 to TRBJ2-3; possible D gene TRBD1, 5 bases. The CDR3 DNA reads TGTGCCAGCGGCGGCAGGGCATTTACGCAGTATTTT. Protein product: CASGGRAFTQYF.